What follows are 25 T cell receptor beta chains derived from one specimen sequenced in a study of T cell responses to AZD1222 COVID-19 vaccine. Produced via immunoSEQ multiplex PCR; TCRdb's table is partial and in-frame only. The sample records some 120,000 clones, around 90% being singletons. Sequences were derived from peripheral blood, sampled on day 0 of AZD1222 vaccination. The receptors originated from an adult in good health.

The rearrangement links TRBV2 to TRBJ2-5, with D possibly matching TRBD1 (6 bases). Trimming removed 7 bases at V and 5 bases at J, with 11 bases between. The CDR3 loop spans 12 amino acids. Germline lookup yields CDR1 SNHLY and CDR2 FYNNEI. CDR3 DNA: TGTGCCAGCAACACAGGGCGGGAGACCCAGTACTTC. It codes for CASNTGRETQYF. The variable domain in full, with the rest retrieved from reference TRBV2 and TRBJ2-5, is EPEVTQTPSHQVTQMGQEVILRCVPISNHLYFYWYRQILGQKVEFLVSFYNNEISEKSEIFDDQFSVERPDGSNFTLKIRSTKLEDSAMYFCASNTGRETQYFGPGTRLLVL.

The rearrangement uses TRBV7-9 and TRBJ2-1; D is perhaps TRBD2 (6 bases). This CDR3 contains 12 residues. The ends were cut back, 8 bases at V and 3 bases at J, with 8 bases in the middle. Germline lookup yields CDR1 SEHNR and CDR2 FQNEAQ (reference sequence). CDR3 protein: CASRRDYNEQFF. The CDR3 bases are TGTGCCAGCCGGAGGGACTACAATGAGCAGTTCTTC.

V and J are TRBV5-1 and TRBJ1-6; TRBD1 aligns across 10 bases. The length of the CDR3 is 18 residues. Germline CDR1 SGHRS, CDR2 YFSETQ. After removal of 2 bases from V and 5 bases from J, the junction contained 10 bases not matched to a gene. The CDR3: CASSFGPGQGLNNSPLHF. The DNA for the CDR3 is TGCGCCAGCAGCTTTGGACCGGGACAGGGGCTAAATAATTCACCCCTCCACTTT.

This clone was recorded only once. This chain joins TRBV19 and TRBJ1-1; the match to TRBD1 covers 7 bases. V lost 3 bases, J lost 10 bases, and 8 bases stayed unmatched. Germline values: CDR1 LNHDA, CDR2 SQIVND (reference sequence). The CDR3 runs 13 residues. CDR3 sequence reads: CASSILGQRGAFF. The CDR3 DNA reads TGTGCCAGTAGTATCTTGGGACAGAGGGGAGCTTTCTTT.

The genes are TRBV6-5 and TRBJ2-5, with a tentative D call TRBD1 (6 bases). Trimming cost V 2 bases and J 4 bases, with 8 bases left between them. The CDR3 consists of 13 residues. Germline loops: CDR1 MNHEY, CDR2 SVGAGI. As DNA, the CDR3 is TGTGCCAGCAGTTACCAGGGGTCAGAGACCCAGTACTTC. Encoded protein: CASSYQGSETQYF.

This chain links TRBV7-2 with TRBJ2-7; D ambiguous. Trimming shortened V by 1 base and J by 4 bases, and 14 bases separated the two germline ends. Germline V gene data show CDR1 as SGHTA and CDR2 as FQGNSA. The CDR3 totals 15 residues. The CDR3 sequence: CASSLVLYEYYEQYF. The CDR3 DNA sequence: TGTGCCAGCAGCTTAGTGCTATACGAATATTACGAGCAGTACTTC.

The chain employs TRBV18 and TRBJ1-2, with D uncertain. CDR3 length: 14 amino acids. V lost 3 bases to trimming and J lost 3 bases, with 11 bases between them. The germline gives CDR1 KGHSH, CDR2 LQKENI. DNA of the CDR3: TGTGCCAGCTCACCGCAGCAGAGAGACTATGGCTACACCTTC. This codes for CASSPQQRDYGYTF.

This chain joins TRBV28 and TRBJ1-1; D unresolved. Trimming took 3 bases from V and 1 from J, leaving 9 bases between them. CDR1 is MDHEN and CDR2 is SYDVKM in the germline V gene. The CDR3 contains 14 residues. In DNA, the CDR3 is TGTGCCAGCAGTTTCCGGGGAGGGAACACTGAAGCTTTCTTT. This encodes CASSFRGGNTEAFF.

This clone occurred once. The V call is TRBV7-2, the J call TRBJ2-1, with 11 bases fitting TRBD1. Unmatched junction bases numbered 7, after V lost 8 bases and J lost 7 bases. Per the germline V gene, CDR1 is SGHTA and CDR2 is FQGNSA. The CDR3 runs 14 residues. The CDR3 coding sequence is TGTGCCAGCGTCCGGGACAGGGGGACAAATGAGCAGTTCTTC. Amino acids: CASVRDRGTNEQFF.

The chain carries TRBV11-2 and TRBJ2-1; D is perhaps TRBD1 (5 bases). V lost 4 bases and J 10 bases, leaving 8 bases between the germline ends. CDR3 size: 11 residues. CDR1 and CDR2 (germline): SGHAT, FQNNGV. The CDR3 protein is CASSSGMEQFF. The CDR3 DNA is TGTGCCAGCAGCTCAGGGATGGAGCAGTTCTTC.

V is TRBV28 and J is TRBJ1-6; D is possibly TRBD1 (5 bases). The ends were cut back, 6 bases at V and 2 bases at J, with 11 bases in the middle. The CDR3 runs 15 residues. From germline, CDR1 is MDHEN and CDR2 SYDVKM. The CDR3 nucleotides are TGTGCCAGCAGCCAAGGGGATCCCTATAATTCACCCCTCCACTTT. Amino acids: CASSQGDPYNSPLHF.

The J gene is TRBJ2-1, the V gene TRBV7-9; no definite D call. Trimming removed 1 base at V and 3 bases at J, with 7 bases between. The CDR3 consists of 14 residues. Per the germline V gene, CDR1 is SEHNR and CDR2 is FQNEAQ (reference sequence). The CDR3 nucleotides read TGTGCCAGCAGCTTAGTGGGAAACTACAATGAGCAGTTCTTC. Its protein is CASSLVGNYNEQFF.

The chain employs TRBV5-1 and TRBJ1-1; D is unresolved. Per the germline V gene, CDR1 is SGHRS and CDR2 is YFSETQ. The CDR3 is 14 amino acids. V shed 0 bases and J shed 3 bases, with 9 bases lying between them. CDR3 bases: TGCGCCAGCAGCTTGGCCAGGCAGGACACTGAAGCTTTCTTT. It codes for CASSLARQDTEAFF.

The chain uses TRBV7-2 and TRBJ2-3, with D tentatively TRBD1 (6 bases). The germline V gene encodes CDR1 SGHTA and CDR2 FQGNSA. V was shortened by 5 bases and J by 4 bases, with 19 bases between the two germline ends. This CDR3 spans 16 amino acids. The CDR3: CASSRAYTGYSDTQYF. The CDR3 bases are TGTGCCAGCAGCCGCGCCTATACAGGGTACTCAGATACGCAGTATTTT.

The rearrangement joins TRBV4-1 to TRBJ1-6; D gene unclear. Germline CDR1 MGHRA, CDR2 YSYEKL. V was shortened by 0 bases and J by 0 bases, with 9 bases between the two germline ends. CDR3 size: 17 residues. CDR3 region: CASSQDSGSSYNSPLHF. The CDR3 nucleotides are TGCGCCAGCAGCCAAGATAGTGGAAGCTCCTATAATTCACCCCTCCACTTT.

V and J are TRBV7-9 and TRBJ1-1; TRBD1 might be the D (5 bases). CDR1 SEHNR and CDR2 FQNEAQ come from the germline V gene (reference sequence). Trimming cost V 4 bases and J 4 bases, with 13 bases left between them. This CDR3 spans 14 amino acids. CDR3 protein: CASSSRPGTTEAFF. Written as DNA, the CDR3 is TGTGCCAGCAGCTCCCGACCCGGGACCACTGAAGCTTTCTTT.

The chain combines TRBV7-9 with TRBJ1-1; TRBD1 might be the D (6 bases). Germline V gene sequence: CDR1 SEHNR, CDR2 FQNEAQ (reference sequence). The V gene lost 1 base and the J gene lost 1 base, with 13 bases spanning the gap. This CDR3 is 16 amino acids long. The CDR3 sequence: CASSLGQGMPNTEAFF. The CDR3 DNA reads as TGTGCCAGCAGCTTAGGTCAGGGGATGCCGAACACTGAAGCTTTCTTT. The whole variable domain, remainder taken from reference TRBV7-9 and TRBJ1-1, is DTGVSQNPRHKITKRGQNVTFRCDPISEHNRLYWYRQTLGQGPEFLTYFQNEAQLEKSRLLSDRFSAERPKGSFSTLEIQRTEQGDSAMYLCASSLGQGMPNTEAFFGQGTRLTVV.

The chain employs TRBV28 and TRBJ2-2, with 7 bases matching TRBD2. Unmatched junction bases numbered 10, after V lost 6 bases and J lost 6 bases. The CDR3 extends over 15 amino acids. The germline gives CDR1 MDHEN, CDR2 SYDVKM. The CDR3 nucleotides are TGTGCCAGCAGCAGAGGCGGGGGAGTCTCCGGGGAGCTGTTTTTT. Its translation: CASSRGGGVSGELFF.

The V call is TRBV4-3, the J call TRBJ1-5; D uncertain. V lost 0 bases, J lost 4 bases, and 10 bases lay in between. Germline values: CDR1 LGHNA, CDR2 YSLEER. CDR3 length equals 15 residues. The CDR3 protein is CASSQDYRENQPQHF. CDR3 nucleotides: TGCGCCAGCAGCCAAGATTATCGGGAAAATCAGCCCCAGCATTTT.

In this sample, this clone turned up once. This chain connects TRBV28 to TRBJ2-1; possible D gene TRBD2, 6 bases. The ends were cut back, 5 bases at V and 0 bases at J, with 17 bases in the middle. The CDR3 extends over 17 amino acids. CDR1 is MDHEN and CDR2 is SYDVKM in the germline V gene. CDR3 sequence reads: CASSPSPSSDSYNEQFF. The CDR3, as DNA: TGTGCCAGCAGTCCGTCACCATCTAGCGACTCCTACAATGAGCAGTTCTTC.

This chain joins TRBV2 and TRBJ1-2; TRBD1 might be the D (5 bases). There are 13 residues in the CDR3. Germline assignment: CDR1 SNHLY and CDR2 FYNNEI. V shed 7 bases and J shed 4 bases, with 13 bases lying between them. CDR3 sequence (DNA): TGTGCCAGCATGAGGAGCAGGGCCTATGGCTACACCTTC. It translates to CASMRSRAYGYTF.

This chain connects TRBV3-1 (or the pseudogene TRBV3-2) to TRBJ2-1; D possibly matches TRBD1 or TRBD2 (5 bases each). V lost 3 bases to trimming and J lost 5 bases, with 14 bases between them. This CDR3 contains 15 residues. Germline values: CDR1 LGHDT, CDR2 YNNKEL (reference sequence). The CDR3, as DNA: TGTGCCAGCAGCCAGCAGGGCCTAGCCAACAATGAGCAGTTCTTC. It specifies CASSQQGLANNEQFF.

In this sample, this clone turned up once. The chain carries TRBV6-5 and TRBJ2-3; a weak D match, TRBD2 (5 bases). Germline CDR1 and CDR2: MNHEY and SVGAGI. Trimming pared 6 bases from V and 9 bases from J, leaving 10 bases between. The CDR3 covers 11 residues. The CDR3 loop is CASSEGRTQYF. The CDR3 bases are TGTGCCAGCAGCGAGGGAAGGACGCAGTATTTT.

This chain links TRBV6-2 or TRBV6-3 with TRBJ2-3; 15 nucleotides agree with TRBD2. Trimming took 0 bases from V and 0 from J; bases not matched to a gene: 7. This CDR3 region has 20 residues. Per germline, CDR1 MNHEY and CDR2 SVGEGT. CDR3 residues: CASSYSERTSGGASTDTQYF. The CDR3 DNA reads TGTGCCAGCAGTTACTCCGAACGGACTAGCGGGGGGGCTAGCACAGATACGCAGTATTTT.

V and J are TRBV4-1 and TRBJ1-2, with TRBD1 matching 10 bases. Germline CDR1 MGHRA, CDR2 YSYEKL. CDR3 length: 14 residues. V lost 7 bases, J lost 5 bases, and 7 bases stayed unmatched. DNA of the CDR3: TGCGCCAGCACGTTGACAGGGGGCGGTTATGGCTACACCTTC. This translates into CASTLTGGGYGYTF.